The rows below give T cell receptor beta chains drawn from one sample of a study of patients and donors after allogeneic stem cell transplantation. TCRdb used MiXCR to reprocess the RT-PCR reads, holding one entry per CDR3 protein. The repertoire holds about a million distinct CDR3 sequences, with roughly 18% as singletons. The sample consisted of blood, either unsorted or a sorted T cell fraction (not recorded which). These receptors originate from a human donor who was either an allogeneic HSCT recipient or a stem cell or donor lymphocyte infusion donor (not recorded which). It is not recorded whose cells these are; they may come from a transplant donor. The CDR3 runs from the conserved cysteine through the conserved F or W. Fields, in order: CDR3 length, J gene, D gene, V gene, CDR3 protein. D genes are given only for firm matches.

len: 15
j_gene: TRBJ2-5
d_gene: -
v_gene: TRBV24-1
CDR3aa: CATSDFKGTQETQYF

len: 16
j_gene: TRBJ1-4
d_gene: -
v_gene: TRBV6-1
CDR3aa: CASRGRVVSTNEKLFF

len: 16
j_gene: TRBJ2-1
d_gene: TRBD2
v_gene: TRBV27
CDR3aa: CASSLSTAGVSNEQFF

len: 14
j_gene: TRBJ2-7
d_gene: TRBD1
v_gene: TRBV18
CDR3aa: CASSPDRGRNEQYF

len: 15
j_gene: TRBJ1-2
d_gene: -
v_gene: TRBV5-1
CDR3aa: CASSLGGGRSHGYTF

len: 14
j_gene: TRBJ1-1
d_gene: -
v_gene: TRBV12-3/TRBV12-4
CDR3aa: CASSFGVGFPEAFF

len: 14
j_gene: TRBJ2-7
d_gene: -
v_gene: TRBV4-3
CDR3aa: CASSSGPNSPEQYF

len: 14
j_gene: TRBJ1-1
d_gene: -
v_gene: TRBV4-3
CDR3aa: CASSQVGPPTEAFF

len: 15
j_gene: TRBJ2-1
d_gene: -
v_gene: TRBV11-3
CDR3aa: CASSLGRTKYNEQFF

len: 15
j_gene: TRBJ2-1
d_gene: TRBD1
v_gene: TRBV19
CDR3aa: CASSRSGTGYNEQFF

len: 14
j_gene: TRBJ2-7
d_gene: -
v_gene: TRBV14
CDR3aa: CASSLRDNTYEQYF

len: 16
j_gene: TRBJ2-4
d_gene: -
v_gene: TRBV7-2
CDR3aa: CASSFRTDIAKNIQYF

len: 17
j_gene: TRBJ1-5
d_gene: -
v_gene: TRBV9
CDR3aa: CASSVAQRVRSNQPQHF

len: 14
j_gene: TRBJ2-5
d_gene: -
v_gene: TRBV7-2
CDR3aa: CASSLAWFKETQYF

len: 19
j_gene: TRBJ2-4
d_gene: TRBD2
v_gene: TRBV6-5
CDR3aa: CASSYSGTSGRVAKNIQYF

len: 13
j_gene: TRBJ1-5
d_gene: -
v_gene: TRBV2
CDR3aa: CASTGVNNQPQHF

len: 15
j_gene: TRBJ1-5
d_gene: -
v_gene: TRBV12-3/TRBV12-4
CDR3aa: CASSLVLQSNQPQHF

len: 14
j_gene: TRBJ1-2
d_gene: -
v_gene: TRBV20-1
CDR3aa: CSARDTRERYGYTF

len: 14
j_gene: TRBJ2-3
d_gene: -
v_gene: TRBV9
CDR3aa: CASSGGDLSDTQYF

len: 16
j_gene: TRBJ1-1
d_gene: -
v_gene: TRBV4-2
CDR3aa: CASSQEPGRPNTEAFF